The rows below give T cell receptor beta chains drawn from one sample of a study of T-cell reconstitution after alpha-beta-depleted transplantation in children. TCRdb reprocessed the PCR reads via MiXCR and lists one record per CDR3 protein. The sample records 450,000 to 600,000 distinct CDR3 sequences, roughly 13% being singletons. The sequenced sample was PBMCs, mostly from graft donor cells, obtained 360 days after TCRalphabeta/CD19-depleted stem cell transplant. The receptors were gathered from a male patient younger than 18 who had a stem cell transplant for acute myeloid leukemia, so the T cells may come from the graft donor. Both conserved end residues are part of each CDR3. D genes are given only for firm matches. Size is omitted from some rows. Given values are once, few, many or a class for expanded clones.

>TRBJ2-5|.|.|TRBV12-3/TRBV12-4
CASSFLGAEETQYF
TGTGCCAGCAGTTTTCTGGGTGCGGAGGAGACCCAGTACTTC
>TRBJ2-1|TRBD2|.|TRBV7-8
CASSLPHSGNSYNEQFF
TGTGCCAGCAGCTTACCCCATAGCGGGAACTCCTACAATGAGCAGTTCTTC
>TRBJ2-7|.|.|TRBV7-3
CASSSGPSGEQYF
TGTGCCAGCAGCTCGGGGCCATCCGGCGAGCAGTACTTC
>TRBJ2-3|.|many|TRBV7-2
CASSFPGSRDTQYF
TGTGCCAGCAGCTTCCCCGGGTCTAGGGATACGCAGTATTTT
>TRBJ2-7|.|.|TRBV28
CASSFSAHYEQYF
TGTGCCAGCAGTTTTTCTGCCCACTACGAGCAGTACTTC
>TRBJ2-7|.|.|TRBV10-3
CAISDPKGLSYEQYF
TGTGCCATCAGTGACCCAAAAGGACTGTCCTACGAGCAGTACTTC
>TRBJ2-4|TRBD2|.|TRBV2
CASSDSGEDIQYF
TGTGCCAGCAGTGATAGCGGGGAGGACATTCAGTACTTC
>TRBJ2-2|.|.|TRBV29-1
CSVGPLNTGELFF
TGCAGCGTTGGACCGCTGAACACCGGGGAGCTGTTTTTT
>TRBJ2-7|.|many|TRBV10-3
CAISEYGSYEQYF
TGTGCCATCAGTGAATACGGGTCCTACGAGCAGTACTTC
>TRBJ2-7|TRBD2|many|TRBV29-1
CSVELLAGGYEQYF
TGCAGCGTTGAATTGCTAGCGGGAGGGTACGAGCAGTACTTC
>TRBJ2-7|.|few|TRBV20-1
CSASGRALFYEQYF
TGCAGTGCTAGTGGGAGAGCCTTGTTCTACGAGCAGTACTTC
>TRBJ1-1|.|.|TRBV11-2
CASSPRGGIWSLNTEAFF
TGTGCCAGCAGCCCGAGGGGGGGAATTTGGTCTTTGAACACTGAAGCTTTCTTT
>TRBJ2-7|.|few|TRBV6-2/TRBV6-3
CASSQYYEQYF
TGTGCCAGCAGCCAATACTACGAGCAGTACTTC
>TRBJ1-1|.|few|TRBV7-9
CASSPPGRVNTEAFF
TGTGCCAGCAGCCCCCCTGGCAGGGTGAACACTGAAGCTTTCTTT
>TRBJ2-7|TRBD2|.|TRBV7-2
CASSLKGLAFDSYEQYF
TGTGCCAGCAGCTTGAAGGGACTAGCCTTCGACTCCTACGAGCAGTACTTC
>TRBJ2-1|TRBD1|few|TRBV7-9
CASSSGGTGNNEQFF
TGTGCCAGCAGCTCGGGTGGGACAGGGAACAATGAGCAGTTCTTC
>TRBJ2-7|.|many|TRBV20-1
CSASMHGQGFYEQYF
TGCAGTGCTAGTATGCATGGGCAGGGATTCTACGAGCAGTACTTC
>TRBJ2-2|TRBD1|.|TRBV12-3/TRBV12-4
CASSFRTGTLGF
TGTGCCAGCAGTTTTAGGACAGGGACCCTGGGGTTT
>TRBJ2-7|TRBD1|.|TRBV5-6
CASSSRGTGAYEQYF
TGTGCCAGCAGCTCTAGGGGGACAGGGGCCTACGAGCAGTACTTC
>TRBJ2-1|.|.|TRBV29-1
CSVVRVSNEQFF
TGCAGCGTTGTCAGGGTATCCAATGAGCAGTTCTTC
>TRBJ2-7|.|.|TRBV7-6
CASSLETGGSYEQYF
TGTGCCAGCAGCTTAGAAACAGGTGGTTCCTACGAGCAGTACTTC
>TRBJ2-1|TRBD2|.|TRBV9
CASSVAGGPNEQFF
TGTGCCAGCAGCGTAGCGGGGGGACCTAATGAGCAGTTCTTC
>TRBJ2-6|TRBD1|.|TRBV28
CASSLWGQGQLSGANVLTF
TGTGCCAGCAGTTTATGGGGACAGGGCCAACTCTCTGGGGCCAACGTCCTGACTTTC
>TRBJ2-6|TRBD1|few|TRBV12-3/TRBV12-4
CASSFPQGAIGANVLTF
TGTGCCAGCAGTTTCCCTCAGGGGGCTATTGGGGCCAACGTCCTGACTTTC
>TRBJ2-7|TRBD2|few|TRBV3-1
CASSRGLAGDPEQYF
TGTGCCAGCAGCCGGGGACTAGCGGGAGACCCCGAGCAGTACTTC
>TRBJ2-7|.|.|TRBV5-1
CASSISGQPSYEQYF
TGCGCCAGCAGCATATCAGGACAGCCTTCTTACGAGCAGTACTTC
>TRBJ1-1|.|.|TRBV7-3
CASSLSWTAYTEAFF
TGTGCCAGCAGCCTCTCCTGGACAGCGTACACTGAAGCTTTCTTT
>TRBJ2-1|.|.|TRBV6-1
CATVGFGPFYNEQFF
TGTGCCACCGTTGGGTTTGGTCCATTCTACAATGAGCAGTTCTTC
>TRBJ1-2|.|few|TRBV20-1
CSARDWVQGVYGYTF
TGCAGTGCTAGAGATTGGGTACAGGGTGTCTATGGCTACACCTTC
>TRBJ2-2|TRBD2|.|TRBV9
CASSVERSSGHTGELFF
TGTGCCAGCAGCGTAGAACGGTCTAGCGGGCACACCGGGGAGCTGTTTTTT
>TRBJ1-5|.|.|TRBV20-1
CSARGEGFGNQPQHF
TGCAGTGCTAGAGGAGAGGGATTTGGGAATCAGCCCCAGCATTTT
>TRBJ2-1|.|few|TRBV6-2/TRBV6-3
CASSYVADSYNEQFF
TGTGCCAGCAGTTACGTAGCGGACTCCTACAATGAGCAGTTCTTC
>TRBJ1-3|.|few|TRBV7-3
CASSHGGVGNTIYF
TGTGCCAGCAGCCACGGGGGGGTCGGAAACACCATATATTTT
>TRBJ2-7|TRBD2|few|TRBV9
CASSVSGRGEQYF
TGTGCCAGCAGCGTATCAGGGAGGGGCGAGCAGTACTTC
>TRBJ2-2|.|.|TRBV20-1
CSARERTNTGELFF
TGCAGTGCTAGAGAACGGACTAACACCGGGGAGCTGTTTTTT
>TRBJ1-3|.|.|TRBV20-1
CSARDGGAIKDGNTIYF
TGCAGTGCTAGAGATGGAGGGGCGATCAAAGATGGAAACACCATATATTTT
>TRBJ2-3|TRBD2|.|TRBV24-1
CATSDPRSTSGSGDTQYF
TGTGCCACCAGTGATCCCCGCTCGACTAGCGGGAGCGGAGATACGCAGTATTTT
>TRBJ1-5|.|few|TRBV20-1
CSAPQDYSNQPQHF
TGCAGTGCTCCCCAGGACTATAGCAATCAGCCCCAGCATTTT
>TRBJ2-1|TRBD2|few|TRBV6-2/TRBV6-3
CASSYTLAEQFF
TGTGCCAGCAGTTACACACTAGCGGAGCAGTTCTTC
>TRBJ1-2|.|.|TRBV6-1
CASSPGRDYGYTF
TGTGCCAGCAGCCCCGGGAGGGACTATGGCTACACCTTC
>TRBJ1-5|.|few|TRBV12-3/TRBV12-4
CASRSGLRQPQHF
TGTGCCAGCAGATCAGGGTTACGGCAGCCCCAGCATTTT
>TRBJ1-2|.|.|TRBV29-1
CSVEEAGGYTF
TGCAGCGTTGAAGAGGCGGGGGGCTACACCTTC
>TRBJ1-3|.|few|TRBV21-1
CASAQDGNTIYF
TGTGCCAGCGCTCAGGACGGAAACACCATATATTTT
>TRBJ2-1|TRBD2|.|TRBV18
CASSPIHPPGTSGGRNNEQFF
TGTGCCAGCTCCCCAATACACCCGCCTGGGACTAGCGGGGGCCGGAACAATGAGCAGTTCTTC
>TRBJ2-3|TRBD2|many|TRBV3-1
CASSRPGLASDTQYF
TGTGCCAGCAGCCGTCCGGGACTAGCATCCGATACGCAGTATTTT
>TRBJ2-2|TRBD2|.|TRBV5-1
CASSLGLAGLGELFF
TGCGCCAGCAGCCTAGGACTAGCGGGACTCGGGGAGCTGTTTTTT
>TRBJ2-1|.|.|TRBV9
CASSLPQGGEQFF
TGTGCCAGCAGCTTACCCCAGGGGGGTGAGCAGTTCTTC
>TRBJ2-3|.|.|TRBV20-1
CSARDPSGLRTDTQYF
TGCAGTGCTAGAGACCCCTCGGGACTTCGCACAGATACGCAGTATTTT
>TRBJ2-7|.|few|TRBV29-1
CSVASGTGFYEQYF
TGCAGCGTTGCTAGCGGGACAGGTTTCTACGAGCAGTACTTC
>TRBJ2-1|.|.|TRBV6-1
CASSDFWSSSYNEQFF
TGTGCCAGCAGTGATTTTTGGTCAAGCTCCTACAATGAGCAGTTCTTC
>TRBJ2-7|.|few|TRBV29-1
CSYKYSAGVLNEQYF
TGCAGTTATAAATATTCCGCCGGGGTGCTCAACGAGCAGTACTTC
>TRBJ2-1|TRBD1|.|TRBV7-2
CASSLGQVPTYNEQFF
TGTGCCAGCAGCCTGGGACAGGTCCCCACCTACAATGAGCAGTTCTTC